Listed below are T cell receptor beta chains from one sample, sequenced in a study of CD8 T cells in Susac syndrome. Using its own MiXCR run on the immunoSEQ multiplex PCR reads, TCRdb lists one record per CDR3 protein. The repertoire consists of just over 150,000 distinct CDR3 sequences, with approximately 95% occurring once and the leading ten covering 0.15% to 0.2%. Sequencing was done on a sample of CD4+ T cells from PBMCs. These receptors were obtained from a human donor with Susac syndrome. Both conserved end residues are part of each CDR3. The order of the fields is V gene, D gene, clone size, J gene, CDR3 protein, CDR3 DNA. The D gene is left open where the match is weak. Clone size appears in some rows only: once, few, many, or a class for an expanded clone.

v_call: TRBV3-1; d_call: -; clone_size: once; j_call: TRBJ1-6; cdr3_aa: CASSQEGAPLHF; cdr3_nt: TGTGCCAGCAGCCAAGAGGGGGCACCCCTCCACTTT
v_call: TRBV12-3/TRBV12-4; d_call: TRBD2; clone_size: -; j_call: TRBJ2-2; cdr3_aa: CASSPRQLAGATGELFF; cdr3_nt: TGTGCCAGCAGCCCTAGGCAACTAGCGGGGGCTACCGGGGAGCTGTTTTTT
v_call: TRBV15; d_call: -; clone_size: once; j_call: TRBJ1-3; cdr3_aa: CATSKHGDGNTIYF; cdr3_nt: TGTGCCACCAGCAAACACGGGGATGGAAACACCATATATTTT
v_call: TRBV21-1; d_call: -; clone_size: -; j_call: TRBJ2-5; cdr3_aa: CASSKGSPLQETQYF; cdr3_nt: TGTGCCAGCAGCAAAGGTAGTCCTCTCCAAGAGACCCAGTACTTC
v_call: TRBV7-2; d_call: TRBD1; clone_size: -; j_call: TRBJ2-7; cdr3_aa: CASSMPGQGNYF; cdr3_nt: TGTGCCAGCAGCATGCCGGGACAGGGAAACTACTTC
v_call: TRBV4-1; d_call: -; clone_size: once; j_call: TRBJ2-7; cdr3_aa: CASSQDPGSPFYEQYF; cdr3_nt: TGCGCCAGCAGCCAAGATCCGGGCAGTCCGTTTTACGAGCAGTACTTC
v_call: TRBV5-1; d_call: -; clone_size: -; j_call: TRBJ2-6; cdr3_aa: CASRSGANVLTF; cdr3_nt: TGCGCCAGCAGGTCTGGGGCCAACGTCCTGACTTTC
v_call: TRBV9; d_call: TRBD2; clone_size: -; j_call: TRBJ2-3; cdr3_aa: CASSVGSGGGGTDTQYF; cdr3_nt: TGTGCCAGCAGCGTAGGGTCTGGCGGGGGGGGGACAGATACGCAGTATTTT
v_call: TRBV6-5; d_call: -; clone_size: -; j_call: TRBJ1-6; cdr3_aa: CATRRGGDNSPLHF; cdr3_nt: TGTGCCACCCGAAGAGGGGGAGATAATTCACCCCTCCACTTT
v_call: TRBV29-1; d_call: -; clone_size: -; j_call: TRBJ2-7; cdr3_aa: CSALWGEGYEQYF; cdr3_nt: TGCAGCGCGTTGTGGGGCGAGGGCTACGAGCAGTACTTC
v_call: TRBV5-1; d_call: -; clone_size: -; j_call: TRBJ1-5; cdr3_aa: CASSLGLQGNQPQHF; cdr3_nt: TGCGCCAGCAGCTTGGGACTACAGGGCAATCAGCCCCAGCATTTT
v_call: TRBV20-1; d_call: -; clone_size: -; j_call: TRBJ2-1; cdr3_aa: CSARGRGSGAWSSYNEQFF; cdr3_nt: TGCAGTGCTAGAGGCCGAGGTAGCGGAGCGTGGAGCTCCTACAATGAGCAGTTCTTC
v_call: TRBV7-2; d_call: TRBD2; clone_size: -; j_call: TRBJ2-3; cdr3_aa: CASSLRLATDTQYF; cdr3_nt: TGTGCCAGCAGCTTGAGACTAGCGACAGATACGCAGTATTTT
v_call: TRBV15; d_call: -; clone_size: -; j_call: TRBJ2-5; cdr3_aa: CATSRAGETQYF; cdr3_nt: TGTGCCACCAGCAGAGCGGGAGAGACCCAGTACTTC
v_call: TRBV20-1; d_call: TRBD1; clone_size: -; j_call: TRBJ2-7; cdr3_aa: CSARAGTEVREQYF; cdr3_nt: TGCAGTGCTAGAGCAGGGACAGAGGTCCGAGAGCAGTACTTC
v_call: TRBV12-3/TRBV12-4; d_call: -; clone_size: -; j_call: TRBJ1-6; cdr3_aa: CASSPSGSKTYF; cdr3_nt: TGTGCCAGCAGTCCCTCCGGGTCGAAAACCTACTTT
v_call: TRBV29-1; d_call: -; clone_size: -; j_call: TRBJ2-1; cdr3_aa: CSVHTGRDEQFF; cdr3_nt: TGCAGCGTTCATACAGGGAGAGATGAGCAGTTCTTC
v_call: TRBV7-2; d_call: -; clone_size: -; j_call: TRBJ1-2; cdr3_aa: CASSSDGRGFLYGYTF; cdr3_nt: TGTGCCAGCAGCTCAGATGGACGGGGTTTCCTCTATGGCTACACCTTC
v_call: TRBV11-2; d_call: TRBD2; clone_size: -; j_call: TRBJ2-3; cdr3_aa: CASSHWTSGADTQYF; cdr3_nt: TGTGCCAGCAGCCACTGGACTAGCGGGGCAGATACGCAGTATTTT
v_call: TRBV18; d_call: TRBD1; clone_size: -; j_call: TRBJ2-7; cdr3_aa: CASSRPGQSYEQYF; cdr3_nt: TGTGCCAGCTCACGACCGGGACAGTCATACGAGCAGTACTTC
v_call: TRBV3-1; d_call: TRBD1; clone_size: few; j_call: TRBJ2-5; cdr3_aa: CASSPSRGLQETQYF; cdr3_nt: TGTGCCAGCAGCCCAAGCAGGGGGCTCCAAGAGACCCAGTACTTC
v_call: TRBV12-3/TRBV12-4; d_call: -; clone_size: few; j_call: TRBJ2-3; cdr3_aa: CASSLGPTDTQYF; cdr3_nt: TGTGCCAGCAGTTTGGGGCCTACAGATACGCAGTATTTT
v_call: TRBV28; d_call: -; clone_size: -; j_call: TRBJ1-6; cdr3_aa: CASSLSWSPLHF; cdr3_nt: TGTGCCAGCAGTTTATCATGGTCACCCCTCCACTTT
v_call: TRBV3-1; d_call: -; clone_size: -; j_call: TRBJ2-5; cdr3_aa: CASNLAGQETQYF; cdr3_nt: TGTGCCAGCAACTTAGCCGGCCAAGAGACCCAGTACTTC
v_call: TRBV4-1; d_call: TRBD1; clone_size: -; j_call: TRBJ1-5; cdr3_aa: CASSQDPGQEQPQHF; cdr3_nt: TGCGCCAGCAGCCAAGATCCCGGACAGGAACAGCCCCAGCATTTT
v_call: TRBV20-1; d_call: -; clone_size: -; j_call: TRBJ2-5; cdr3_aa: CSAAPGPSRETQYF; cdr3_nt: TGCAGTGCTGCCCCGGGTCCATCGCGAGAGACCCAGTACTTC
v_call: TRBV9; d_call: -; clone_size: -; j_call: TRBJ2-5; cdr3_aa: CASSVGLGQETQYF; cdr3_nt: TGTGCCAGCAGCGTAGGGCTAGGGCAAGAGACCCAGTACTTC
v_call: TRBV9; d_call: TRBD2; clone_size: -; j_call: TRBJ2-5; cdr3_aa: CASSVVAGGSETQYF; cdr3_nt: TGTGCCAGCAGCGTAGTGGCGGGGGGCAGTGAGACCCAGTACTTC
v_call: TRBV20-1; d_call: -; clone_size: -; j_call: TRBJ2-3; cdr3_aa: CSANEFGRTDTQYF; cdr3_nt: TGCAGTGCTAACGAGTTTGGTCGAACAGATACGCAGTATTTT
v_call: TRBV5-4; d_call: TRBD1; clone_size: -; j_call: TRBJ2-1; cdr3_aa: CASSRRQGADNEQFF; cdr3_nt: TGTGCCAGCAGCAGGCGACAGGGGGCTGACAATGAGCAGTTCTTC
v_call: TRBV6-5; d_call: TRBD2; clone_size: once; j_call: TRBJ2-5; cdr3_aa: CASRLAGTETQYF; cdr3_nt: TGTGCCAGCAGGCTAGCGGGGACTGAGACCCAGTACTTC
v_call: TRBV29-1; d_call: -; clone_size: -; j_call: TRBJ2-1; cdr3_aa: CSVTAAYNEQFF; cdr3_nt: TGCAGCGTTACGGCAGCCTACAATGAGCAGTTCTTC
v_call: TRBV18; d_call: -; clone_size: -; j_call: TRBJ1-3; cdr3_aa: CASSPSRNSGNTIYF; cdr3_nt: TGTGCCAGCTCACCGTCACGCAACTCTGGAAACACCATATATTTT
v_call: TRBV5-6; d_call: -; clone_size: few; j_call: TRBJ2-7; cdr3_aa: CASSLDYEQYF; cdr3_nt: TGTGCCAGCAGCTTGGACTACGAGCAGTACTTC